Included here is one T cell receptor (beta chain) sequence, with context. Antigen: not known. Treatment defined: oral pan-JAK inhibitor, 5-10 mg twice daily. Peripheral blood, together with lesional scalp punch biopsies, was collected from alopecia areata patients. The data derive from a study of CD8+ T cells in alopecia areata. In the study overall: A regimen of oral tofacitinib, 5 to 10 mg twice daily, was given to treated patients. Treatment ran 6 to 18 months, with 6 months of follow-up afterward. General study findings and limits: Expanded CD8+ clones among the top 100, as well as scalp clonality, were significantly decreased by tofacitinib.

Between the trimmed V and J ends, which lost 0 bases and 7 bases, there was a span of 14 bases. CDR1 SGHRS and CDR2 YFSETQ come from the germline V gene. This CDR3 has 15 residues. Extracted from the samples, RNA was reverse transcribed into cDNA to serve as the sequencing template. Generated by immunoSEQ multiplex PCR, the TCRdb table keeps only in-frame clones and is missing some. The table lists 130,000 to 150,000 clones, roughly 82% of them singletons. The clonotype comes from a human donor with alopecia areata. The source material was CD8+ T cells sorted from blood, sampled at week 4, from a patient treated with tofacitinib. V is TRBV5-1 and J is TRBJ2-1, with D maybe TRBD1 (6 bases). The chain's CDR3 is CASSLEPSQGNEQFF. In DNA, the CDR3 is TGCGCCAGCAGCTTGGAGCCTTCCCAGGGGAATGAGCAGTTCTTC.